Listed below are T cell receptor beta chains from one sample, sequenced in a study of blood T cell repertoires in COVID-19. Generated by immunoSEQ multiplex PCR, the TCRdb table keeps only in-frame clones and is missing some. The sample consists of fewer than 55,000 clones, 84% of them appearing once. Sequencing used peripheral blood. All receptors derive from a man aged 50-59 years with acute or convalescent COVID-19. The CDR3 runs from the conserved cysteine through the conserved F or W. D genes are given only for firm matches. Size is omitted from some rows. Given values are once, few, many or a class for expanded clones.

V	size	J	D	length	DNA	CDR3
TRBV6-5	-	TRBJ1-4	TRBD1	13	TGTGCCAGCAGGCAGGGGGCTAATGAAAAACTGTTTTTT	CASRQGANEKLFF
TRBV13	-	TRBJ2-1	TRBD1	18	TGTGCCAGCAGCCCCTGGACAGGGCGGAGTATGTCCTACAATGAGCAGTTCTTC	CASSPWTGRSMSYNEQFF
TRBV3-1/TRBV3-2	-	TRBJ2-2	-	13	TGTGCCAGCAGCCAACTCAACACCGGGGAGCTGTTTTTT	CASSQLNTGELFF
TRBV13	-	TRBJ1-3	-	19	TGTGCCAGCAGCCCCCCCGATTTCCTGCCTAACCTCTCTGGAAACACCATATATTTT	CASSPPDFLPNLSGNTIYF
TRBV6-5	-	TRBJ1-5	-	14	TGTGCCAGCAGTTACGGGCAGGGAGGACAGCCCCAGCATTTT	CASSYGQGGQPQHF
TRBV3-1/TRBV3-2	-	TRBJ1-2	TRBD1	16	TGTGCCAGCAGCCAAGGAGGCTACCGGGACAGGGCTGGCTACACCTTC	CASSQGGYRDRAGYTF
TRBV5-5	-	TRBJ2-7	TRBD1	15	TGTGCCAGCAGCTCTGGGGGGGGACAGGGATACGAGCAGTACTTC	CASSSGGGQGYEQYF
TRBV10-3	-	TRBJ2-2	TRBD1	15	TGTGCCACTACCCTCAGGGGGCAGGACACCGGGGAGCTGTTTTTT	CATTLRGQDTGELFF
TRBV5-1	-	TRBJ1-2	-	14	TGCGCCAGCAGCTCCCACCCAGGGAACTATGGCTACACCTTC	CASSSHPGNYGYTF
TRBV11-2	once	TRBJ2-5	-	14	TGTGCCAGCAGCTTAGTCGGCGGTCAAGAGACCCAGTACTTC	CASSLVGGQETQYF
TRBV3-1/TRBV3-2	-	TRBJ2-2	-	15	TGTGCCAGCAGCCAACCGGGAGTAGGGGTCGGGGAGCTGTTTTTT	CASSQPGVGVGELFF
TRBV11-2	-	TRBJ2-6	TRBD1	18	TGTGCCAGCAGCTTAGGGTCAGGGGGCGCGGCCGGGGCCAACGTCCTGACTTTC	CASSLGSGGAAGANVLTF
TRBV3-1/TRBV3-2	-	TRBJ1-2	TRBD1	13	TGTGCCAGCAGTCCGGACAGGGGCAATGGCTACACCTTC	CASSPDRGNGYTF
TRBV6-4	once	TRBJ2-2	-	16	TGTGCCAGCAGTGTCTCTGGGGCAGGGGAGACCGGGGAGCTGTTTTTT	CASSVSGAGETGELFF
TRBV5-1	-	TRBJ2-5	TRBD1	15	TGCGCCAGCAGCTTGAGGACAGGGGAGGGGGAGACCCAGTACTTC	CASSLRTGEGETQYF
TRBV11-2	-	TRBJ2-1	-	15	TGTGCCAGCAGCTTATTTATGGGGGCGAACAATGAGCAGTTCTTC	CASSLFMGANNEQFF
TRBV28	-	TRBJ1-4	-	15	TGTGCCAGCAGTCCGTACGTAGCAACTAATGAAAAACTGTTTTTT	CASSPYVATNEKLFF